The 18 T cell receptor beta chains below were found in one sample sequenced in a study of cytomegalovirus exposure and HLA in healthy donors. Primers for the PCR totalled 60 Vbeta and 13 Jbeta. Generated by immunoSEQ multiplex PCR, the TCRdb table keeps only in-frame clones and is missing some. The profile shows 90,000 to 120,000 clones, 74% of them singletons. What was sequenced was PBMCs. These receptors originate from a woman in her 40s in good health and CMV-seropositive.

The chain uses TRBV15 and TRBJ2-1; TRBD1 aligns across 10 bases. V lost 3 bases and J lost 8; bases outside the gene matches: 4. Germline-derived CDR1 and CDR2 are LNHNV and YYDKDF (reference sequence). This CDR3 region has 14 residues. The CDR3 nucleotides read TGTGCCACCAGCAGGGACAGGGGGTCGGATGAGCAGTTCTTC. Translating gives CATSRDRGSDEQFF.

Within the sample, this clone is medium-sized. The chain couples TRBV5-8 to TRBJ1-4; 8 nucleotides match TRBD1. Germline V gene data show CDR1 as SGHTS and CDR2 as YDEGEE. Trimming cost V 4 bases and J 5 bases; bases outside gene matches: 7. CDR3 length: 15 amino acids. The CDR3: CASSPGDRLNEKLFF. For the CDR3, the DNA is TGTGCCAGCAGCCCCGGGGACAGGCTGAATGAAAAACTGTTTTTT.

This chain connects TRBV2 to TRBJ1-1; possibly TRBD1 for D (6 bases). The V end lost 8 bases, the J end lost 7 bases, and 11 bases lay between the germline ends. CDR1 and CDR2 (germline): SNHLY, FYNNEI. The CDR3 is 11 amino acids. CDR3 loop: CASRQGYEAFF. DNA for the CDR3: TGTGCCAGCCGGCAGGGGTATGAAGCTTTCTTT.

In its sample, this clone was seen a few times. The chain is built from TRBV5-4 and TRBJ2-3; 8 bases match TRBD2. In germline, CDR1 is SGHNT, CDR2 YYREEE (reference sequence). With 4 bases clipped from V and 6 bases from J, the junction kept 10 bases outside the gene matches. This CDR3 contains 15 residues. CDR3 in amino acids: CASSALGGGIDTQYF. DNA of the CDR3: TGTGCCAGCAGCGCCCTGGGCGGGGGGATCGATACGCAGTATTTT.

The DNA for the CDR3 is TGTGCCAGCAGAGTAGACAGGTTAAATTCACCCCTCCACTTT. Residues: CASRVDRLNSPLHF. The J gene is TRBJ1-6, the V gene TRBV6-1; D perhaps matches TRBD1 (6 bases). The CDR3 extends over 14 amino acids. V lost 6 bases and J 7 bases, leaving 13 bases between the germline ends. Germline loops: CDR1 MNHNS, CDR2 SASEGT.

The V gene is TRBV4-1, the J gene TRBJ1-6; D may be TRBD1 (5 bases). This CDR3 has 16 residues. V was clipped by 6 bases and J by 0 bases, with 12 bases between them. Per the germline V gene, CDR1 is MGHRA and CDR2 is YSYEKL. CDR3 bases: TGCGCCAGCAGGCCCTTGGGGGGCTCCTATAATTCACCCCTCCACTTT. Translated: CASRPLGGSYNSPLHF.

The V call is TRBV7-6, the J call TRBJ2-5; 13 bases match TRBD2. V was clipped by 5 bases and J by 4 bases; unmatched bases: 4. Germline values: CDR1 SGHVS, CDR2 FNYEAQ. The CDR3 totals 15 residues. The CDR3 protein is CASSPRTSGGETQYF. The CDR3, as DNA: TGTGCCAGCAGCCCAAGGACTAGCGGGGGAGAGACCCAGTACTTC.

The chain employs TRBV9 and TRBJ1-5; perhaps TRBD1 as D (6 bases). V lost 2 bases and J 6 bases, leaving 15 bases between the germline ends. This CDR3 contains 15 residues. Germline CDR1 reads SGDLS; CDR2 reads YYNGEE. The CDR3 here is CASSVGVGAGQPQHF. The CDR3 bases are TGTGCCAGCAGCGTGGGGGTGGGGGCAGGTCAGCCCCAGCATTTT.

The CDR3 nucleotides read TGTGCCTGGAGCGGACTGCCCTCTGGAAACACCATATATTTT. It encodes CAWSGLPSGNTIYF. The genes are TRBV30 and TRBJ1-3; D unclear. The V gene's germline CDR1 is GTSNPN and CDR2 SVGIG (reference sequence). The ends were cut back, 3 bases at V and 0 bases at J, with 9 bases in the middle. CDR3 length equals 14 residues.

V and J are TRBV5-1 and TRBJ2-3, with D perhaps matching TRBD1 (5 bases). V was cut by 0 bases and J by 1 base, with 6 bases left in between. The CDR3 totals 14 residues. CDR1 is SGHRS and CDR2 is YFSETQ in the germline V gene. The DNA of the CDR3 is TGCGCCAGCAGCTTGGGACAGCGCACAGATACGCAGTATTTT. It yields the protein CASSLGQRTDTQYF.

For the CDR3, the DNA is TGTGCCAGTAGTCCCGCAGGGTTCGGAAACACCATATATTTT. This translates into CASSPAGFGNTIYF. V and J are TRBV19 and TRBJ1-3, with a possible D match to TRBD1 (5 bases). The germline gives CDR1 LNHDA, CDR2 SQIVND (reference sequence). With 5 bases removed from V and 4 bases from J, the gap between germline ends came to 12 bases. The CDR3 is made up of 14 amino acids.

V gene TRBV9 combines with J gene TRBJ2-7; D perhaps matches TRBD1 (5 bases). The CDR3 length is 15 residues. Deletions cut 4 bases from V and 3 bases from J, with 17 bases between. Germline V CDR1 and CDR2: SGDLS, YYNGEE. CDR3 DNA: TGTGCCAGCAGCCCCAGGCAGGGTCGAGACTACGAGCAGTACTTC. Amino acid sequence: CASSPRQGRDYEQYF.

This sequence joins TRBV6-5 and TRBJ2-1; D not certain. This CDR3 has 15 amino acids. V was clipped by 10 bases and J by 1 base, with 17 bases between them. CDR1 MNHEY and CDR2 SVGAGI come from the germline V gene. CDR3 DNA: TGTGCCACACTACCCGAGTATTCGTCCTACAATGAGCAGTTCTTC. As protein: CATLPEYSSYNEQFF.

The V gene is TRBV5-1, the J gene TRBJ1-1; perhaps TRBD1 as D (5 bases). Trimming left V 1 base short and J 5 bases short, with 15 bases between. Germline-derived CDR1 and CDR2 are SGHRS and YFSETQ. This CDR3 is built from 15 residues. The CDR3 coding sequence is TGCGCCAGCAGCTTGAAATGGGCGGGGGTTACTGAAGCTTTCTTT. It specifies CASSLKWAGVTEAFF.

CDR3 loop: CASSLDGSGGVEQYF. The CDR3, as DNA: TGTGCCAGCAGCTTAGATGGGAGTGGGGGCGTCGAGCAGTACTTC. The chain employs TRBV7-8 and TRBJ2-7, with D maybe TRBD1 (6 bases). The CDR3 is 15 amino acids. The ends were cut back, 1 base at V and 6 bases at J, with 16 bases in the middle. Germline V gene data show CDR1 as SGHVS and CDR2 as FQNEAQ.

The chain carries TRBV4-2 and TRBJ2-5, with 15 bases identical to TRBD2. Trimming cost V 5 bases and J 5 bases; bases outside gene matches: 6. This CDR3 is 16 amino acids long. The germline gives CDR1 LGHNA, CDR2 YNFKEQ. CDR3 sequence reads: CASSNGLAGGRETQYF. In DNA form, the CDR3 reads TGTGCCAGCAGCAACGGACTAGCGGGGGGGCGGGAGACCCAGTACTTC.

The chain is built from TRBV6-1 and TRBJ1-5; 11 positions agree with TRBD1. V lost 7 bases and J lost 6; bases outside the gene matches: 8. CDR1 is MNHNS, CDR2 SASEGT, per germline. The CDR3 is 15 amino acids. The CDR3 DNA follows: TGTGCCAGCACCGGACAGGGGGCAATGTCTCAGCCCCAGCATTTT. Its protein product is CASTGQGAMSQPQHF.

V is TRBV4-1 and J is TRBJ2-5; TRBD2 matches 9 bases. With 6 bases clipped from V and 2 bases from J, the junction kept 7 bases outside the gene matches. Germline V gene data show CDR1 as MGHRA and CDR2 as YSYEKL. The CDR3 totals 15 residues. The CDR3 coding sequence is TGCGCCAGCAGACACTTTAGCGGGGGACAAGAGACCCAGTACTTC. It translates to CASRHFSGGQETQYF.